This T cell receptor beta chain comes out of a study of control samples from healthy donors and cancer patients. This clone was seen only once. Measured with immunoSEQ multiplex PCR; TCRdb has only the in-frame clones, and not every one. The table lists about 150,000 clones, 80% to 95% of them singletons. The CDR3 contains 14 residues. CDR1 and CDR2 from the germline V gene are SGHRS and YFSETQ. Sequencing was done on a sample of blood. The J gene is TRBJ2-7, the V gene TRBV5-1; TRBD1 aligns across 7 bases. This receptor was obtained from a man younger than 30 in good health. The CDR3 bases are TGCTCCGGGGTGGTCAGGGGATCAGGGGGCGAGCAGTACTTC. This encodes CSGVVRGSGGEQYF.